These 32 T cell receptor beta chains were sequenced from one sample in a study of T cell responses to AZD1222 COVID-19 vaccine. The method was immunoSEQ multiplex PCR; TCRdb's version includes in-frame clones alone and lacks a portion of them. This sample has approximately 130,000 clones, with approximately 90% found just once. Sequenced here: peripheral blood, sampled 28 days after the second dose of the MenACWY control vaccine. All receptors come from an adult who received the MenACWY meningococcal vaccine as a control.

This clone came up a few times. The chain links TRBV5-1 to TRBJ1-2, with TRBD1 identical over 10 bases. The CDR3 extends over 14 amino acids. The V gene end was trimmed by 4 bases and the J gene end by 5 bases; junction bases not matched to a gene: 5. Germline loops: CDR1 SGHRS, CDR2 YFSETQ. In nucleotides, the CDR3 is TGCGCCAGCAGCGCAGGACAGGGGGGGTATGGCTACACCTTC. Translation: CASSAGQGGYGYTF.

The V gene is TRBV10-2, the J gene TRBJ2-7; 11 bases match TRBD2. The CDR3 spans 20 residues. J gave up 4 bases and V 10 bases, and 27 bases lay outside the gene matches. The V gene's germline CDR1 is WSHSY and CDR2 SAAADI. CDR3 sequence (DNA): TGCGCCACCAGCATCCGTCATGGGGGACAGGGAACTAGCGGGAGTTACGAGCAGTACTTC. As protein: CATSIRHGGQGTSGSYEQYF.

The chain joins TRBV3-1 (or the pseudogene TRBV3-2) to TRBJ2-7; possibly TRBD2 for D (7 bases). Germline V gene data show CDR1 as LGHDT and CDR2 as YNNKEL (reference sequence). The CDR3 is 15 amino acids. Trimming took 1 base from V and 5 from J, leaving 15 bases between them. The CDR3 loop reads CASSQVSGGNHEQYF. CDR3 nucleotides: TGTGCCAGCAGCCAAGTTTCGGGGGGCAACCACGAGCAGTACTTC.

The chain couples TRBV4-2 to TRBJ1-1, with 8 bases lining up with TRBD1. There are 16 residues in the CDR3. Germline CDR1 reads LGHNA; CDR2 reads YNFKEQ. The V segment lost 4 bases and the J segment 2 bases; nucleotides outside the gene matches: 9. The CDR3 here is CASSRTGTGENTEAFF. In DNA form, the CDR3 reads TGTGCCAGCAGCCGCACAGGGACAGGAGAAAACACTGAAGCTTTCTTT.

V gene TRBV5-1 combines with J gene TRBJ2-3; D is possibly TRBD2 (5 bases). The V end lost 1 base, the J end lost 3 bases, and 9 bases lay between the germline ends. The CDR3 spans 14 residues. Germline CDR1 SGHRS, CDR2 YFSETQ. The CDR3 DNA reads TGCGCCAGCAGCTTGTACGGGGAAACAGATACGCAGTATTTT. Translation: CASSLYGETDTQYF.

The chain has TRBV28 and TRBJ2-4; tentatively, D is TRBD1 (5 bases). This CDR3 spans 11 amino acids. The germline gives CDR1 MDHEN, CDR2 SYDVKM. Trimming stripped 5 bases from V and 8 bases from J, with 7 bases between. The DNA of the CDR3 is TGTGCCAGCAGTCAAGGGGACATTCAGTACTTC. Encoded protein: CASSQGDIQYF.

The J gene is TRBJ1-4, the V gene TRBV7-9, with D uncertain. Trimming took 1 base from V and 6 from J, leaving 6 bases between them. The germline V gene has CDR1 SEHNR and CDR2 FQNEAQ (reference sequence). The CDR3 is 13 residues long. The CDR3 reads CASSLVADEKLFF. CDR3 sequence (DNA): TGTGCCAGCAGCTTAGTAGCAGATGAAAAACTGTTTTTT.

The chain couples TRBV10-3 to TRBJ2-5; 8 nucleotides match TRBD2. The length of the CDR3 is 14 residues. Germline V lookup: CDR1 ENHRY, CDR2 SYGVKD. V trimming: 6 bases; J trimming: 5 bases; junction bases outside the gene matches: 8. CDR3 region: CAIRSPGLGETQYF. CDR3 nucleotides: TGTGCCATCAGATCTCCGGGACTAGGGGAGACCCAGTACTTC.

V usage is TRBV7-2 and J usage is TRBJ1-1; D possibly corresponds to TRBD1 (5 bases). Per germline, CDR1 SGHTA and CDR2 FQGNSA. V gave up 8 bases and J gave up 6 bases, with 13 bases separating them. The CDR3 has 12 residues. This chain's CDR3 is CASPGVGPEAFF. The DNA of the CDR3 is TGTGCCAGCCCCGGGGTGGGGCCTGAAGCTTTCTTT.

This rearrangement joins TRBV6-1 to TRBJ1-5, with a tentative D call TRBD1 (6 bases). The CDR3 covers 16 residues. CDR1 is MNHNS and CDR2 is SASEGT in the germline V gene. The V end lost 6 bases, the J end lost 1 base, and 16 bases lay between the germline ends. The DNA for the CDR3 is TGTGCCAGCAGGGAAATAGGGAGGGGGAGCAATCAGCCCCAGCATTTT. Amino acid sequence: CASREIGRGSNQPQHF.

This clone has a single count. This sequence joins TRBV4-2 and TRBJ2-3; 9 nucleotides line up with TRBD2. The CDR3 loop spans 16 amino acids. Germline CDR1 reads LGHNA; CDR2 reads YNFKEQ. Trimming removed 2 bases from V and 4 bases from J; junction bases left unmatched: 7. The CDR3 reads CASSQIGAGGPDTQYF. CDR3 nucleotides: TGTGCCAGCAGCCAAATAGGAGCGGGGGGCCCAGATACGCAGTATTTT.

On this clone: At one of its ends the junction is not consistent with the germline gene, which may arise from a read error. The V and J genes are TRBV7-2 and TRBJ2-3; maybe TRBD2 (6 bases). From germline, CDR1 is SGHTA and CDR2 FQGNSA. The CDR3 is 12 amino acids. DNA for the CDR3: TGTGCCAGCAGCTTAAGGTCCGGAGGGGCTGTCTTT. This gives the protein CASSLRSGGAVF.

The chain employs TRBV28 and TRBJ2-5; 7 nucleotides agree with TRBD2. The CDR3 extends over 17 amino acids. V was pared by 5 bases and J by 2 bases, with 14 bases of the junction left unmatched. CDR1 is MDHEN and CDR2 is SYDVKM in the germline V gene. The CDR3: CASSRYLLAEAQETQYF. The CDR3 bases are TGTGCCAGCAGTCGATACCTTCTAGCGGAGGCGCAAGAGACCCAGTACTTC.

The J gene is TRBJ1-2, the V gene TRBV12-3 or TRBV12-4, with D hard to call. The CDR3 is 12 residues long. V lost 3 bases and J 3 bases, leaving 5 bases between the germline ends. CDR3 coding DNA: TGTGCCAGCAGTTTCGGGGACTATGGCTACACCTTC. Translated: CASSFGDYGYTF.

The V gene is TRBV3-1 (or the pseudogene TRBV3-2), the J gene TRBJ2-3; 9 nucleotides match TRBD2. Trimming cost V 6 bases and J 4 bases; bases outside gene matches: 5. The CDR3 length is 14 residues. Per the germline V gene, CDR1 is LGHDT and CDR2 is YNNKEL (reference sequence). In DNA form, the CDR3 reads TGTGCCAGCAGTGGAGCGGGGGGATCAGATACGCAGTATTTT. It translates to CASSGAGGSDTQYF.

The genes are TRBV6-5 and TRBJ1-1; 7 bases align to TRBD1. Per the germline V gene, CDR1 is MNHEY and CDR2 is SVGAGI. The V segment lost 6 bases and the J segment 1 base; nucleotides outside the gene matches: 5. CDR3 length: 14 residues. CDR3 loop: CASSDRVENTEAFF. The DNA of the CDR3 is TGTGCCAGCAGCGACAGGGTTGAGAACACTGAAGCTTTCTTT.

This clone was detected only a few times. This sequence joins TRBV20-1 and TRBJ1-2; D is unresolved. Germline CDR1 and CDR2: DFQATT and SNEGSKA (reference sequence). The CDR3 extends over 12 amino acids. Trimming shortened V by 3 bases and J by 0 bases, and 5 bases separated the two germline ends. CDR3 protein: CSASNANYGYTF. DNA of the CDR3: TGCAGTGCTAGTAATGCTAACTATGGCTACACCTTC.

This clone was observed a single time. This chain links TRBV4-2 with TRBJ1-2, with D hard to call. Germline-derived CDR1 and CDR2 are LGHNA and YNFKEQ. V lost 7 bases and J 4 bases, leaving 19 bases between the germline ends. The CDR3 totals 15 residues. The CDR3 sequence: CASTPDSAVGYGYTF. DNA of the CDR3: TGTGCCAGCACGCCGGATTCCGCGGTGGGCTATGGCTACACCTTC.

The V gene is TRBV5-6, the J gene TRBJ2-7; a possible D gene is TRBD2 (5 bases). Trimming pared 6 bases from V and 4 bases from J, leaving 23 bases between. Germline lookup yields CDR1 SGHDT and CDR2 YYEEEE. This CDR3 contains 16 residues. CDR3 nucleotides: TGTGCCAGCACCCACTGGGGAGAACCCGAGCTGTACGAGCAGTACTTC. It translates to CASTHWGEPELYEQYF.

The rearrangement joins TRBV7-6 to TRBJ2-7; D is undetermined. From germline, CDR1 is SGHVS and CDR2 FNYEAQ. The V end lost 1 base, the J end lost 3 bases, and 7 bases lay between the germline ends. The CDR3 runs to 13 residues. The CDR3 sequence is CASSLEPFYEQYV. DNA of the CDR3: TGTGCCAGCAGCTTAGAACCGTTCTACGAGCAGTACGTC.

This sequence joins TRBV2 and TRBJ2-5, with 9 bases aligning to TRBD2. The J segment lost 0 bases and the V segment lost 8 bases, leaving 13 bases of the junction unmatched. The CDR3 sequence is 17 residues long. The germline gives CDR1 SNHLY, CDR2 FYNNEI. CDR3 sequence: CASYLELAGNYQETQYF. The CDR3 bases are TGTGCCAGCTACCTAGAGCTAGCGGGAAATTACCAAGAGACCCAGTACTTC.

The rearrangement joins TRBV4-1 to TRBJ2-1, with 9 bases fitting TRBD1. The CDR3 covers 19 residues. The germline CDR1 and CDR2 sequences are MGHRA and YSYEKL. With 4 bases clipped from V and 1 base from J, the junction kept 14 bases outside the gene matches. In nucleotides, the CDR3 is TGCGCCAGCAGCCGTATAGGGACAGGGATTTTATATTCCTACAATGAGCAGTTCTTC. Its protein product is CASSRIGTGILYSYNEQFF.

The chain links TRBV28 to TRBJ2-5; D is uncertain. CDR3 size: 14 residues. Trimming stripped 5 bases from V and 3 bases from J, with 13 bases between. CDR1 is MDHEN and CDR2 is SYDVKM in the germline V gene. CDR3 sequence (DNA): TGTGCCAGCAGTGCCGACCCAGTGGAAGAGACCCAGTACTTC. It codes for CASSADPVEETQYF.

The chain couples TRBV24-1 to TRBJ2-2; D is possibly TRBD1 (5 bases). The CDR3 is 14 residues long. The germline gives CDR1 KGHDR, CDR2 SFDVKD. Trimming took off 10 bases at V and 0 bases at J, with 11 bases between the two ends. This chain's CDR3 is CATRDRSNTGELFF. CDR3 DNA sequence: TGTGCCACTAGAGACAGATCGAACACCGGGGAGCTGTTTTTT.

J is TRBJ1-4 and V is TRBV28; possible D gene TRBD1, 5 bases. The CDR3 loop spans 16 amino acids. Germline assignment: CDR1 MDHEN and CDR2 SYDVKM. The germline V and J ends were trimmed by 8 bases and 4 bases, with 20 bases remaining between them. CDR3 in DNA: TGTGCCAGCGGGGGATACCTATATCAGGGTAATGAAAAACTGTTTTTT. Protein: CASGGYLYQGNEKLFF.

In its sample, this clone was seen once. The rearrangement uses TRBV2 and TRBJ1-4, with a tentative D call TRBD1 (6 bases). Per the germline V gene, CDR1 is SNHLY and CDR2 is FYNNEI. V dropped 6 bases and J dropped 8 bases, with 22 bases sitting between them. The CDR3 consists of 16 residues. The DNA for the CDR3 is TGTGCCAGCAGCCCGAAAGGGGGGGCGCTTGGAGAAAAACTGTTTTTT. It yields the protein CASSPKGGALGEKLFF.

The chain recombines TRBV2 with TRBJ1-1, with 8 nucleotides matching TRBD1. Germline V CDR1 and CDR2: SNHLY, FYNNEI. There are 15 residues in the CDR3. V was pared by 6 bases and J by 10 bases, with 16 bases of the junction left unmatched. Here the CDR3 DNA reads TGTGCCAGCAGCGGACTGGGACAGGCCGTCGGCGGAGCTTTCTTT. Its translation is CASSGLGQAVGGAFF.

This rearrangement joins TRBV24-1 to TRBJ1-1; 7 bases line up with TRBD1. Trimming took 0 bases from V and 5 from J; bases not matched to a gene: 5. CDR1 and CDR2 from the germline V gene are KGHDR and SFDVKD. The CDR3 consists of 15 residues. This CDR3 reads CATSDLVQGVTEAFF. The CDR3 DNA reads TGTGCCACCAGTGATTTGGTTCAGGGGGTGACTGAAGCTTTCTTT.

As DNA, the CDR3 is TGTGCCAGCAGTCTGGGCTGGGGGAACACTGAAGCTTTCTTT. It yields the protein CASSLGWGNTEAFF. The chain links TRBV27 to TRBJ1-1; the D is unclear. The V gene lost 5 bases and the J gene lost 1 base, with 11 bases spanning the gap. The CDR3 extends over 14 amino acids. CDR1 is MNHEY, CDR2 SMNVEV, per germline (reference sequence).

The rearrangement uses TRBV7-9 and TRBJ1-5; perhaps TRBD1 as D (5 bases). Per the germline V gene, CDR1 is SEHNR and CDR2 is FQNEAQ (reference sequence). Trimming shortened V by 5 bases and J by 4 bases, and 15 bases separated the two germline ends. This CDR3 has 15 amino acids. CDR3 protein: CASSLGTGHNQPQHF. DNA for the CDR3: TGTGCCAGCAGCCTAGGAACAGGCCATAATCAGCCCCAGCATTTT. Full variable domain (remainder filled in from reference TRBV7-9 and TRBJ1-5): DTGVSQNPRHKITKRGQNVTFRCDPISEHNRLYWYRQTLGQGPEFLTYFQNEAQLEKSRLLSDRFSAERPKGSFSTLEIQRTEQGDSAMYLCASSLGTGHNQPQHFGDGTRLSIL.

This chain uses TRBV7-9 with TRBJ2-2; D not resolved. V lost 2 bases and J lost 8, with 12 bases in between. The CDR3 loop spans 14 amino acids. Germline V lookup: CDR1 SEHNR, CDR2 FQNEAQ (reference sequence). CDR3 sequence reads: CASSLKQPRGELFF. The CDR3 nucleotides read TGTGCCAGCAGCTTAAAACAGCCAAGAGGGGAGCTGTTTTTT.

The V and J genes are TRBV7-7 and TRBJ2-1; D is uncertain. Germline CDR1 reads SSHAT; CDR2 reads FNYEAQ (reference sequence). This CDR3 is 16 amino acids long. Trimming removed 5 bases at V and 9 bases at J, with 23 bases between. The CDR3 DNA reads as TGTGCCAGCAGCCCAATCCTGCTAACCCAAGTCAGTGAGCAGTTCTTC. Its translation: CASSPILLTQVSEQFF.